Each of the 6 T cell receptor beta chains below was sequenced from the same sample in a study of human T cells and chemical hapten exposure. The library labeled individual cDNA molecules by adding unique molecular identifiers to them. TCRdb used MiXCR to reprocess the reads, holding one entry per CDR3 protein. The table lists several thousand distinct CDR3 sequences, approximately 50% of them singletons. Treatment: therapeutic diphenylcyclopropenone sensitization with weekly scalp DPC. Material: whole blood, obtained before DPC sensitization or 2, 6, or about 24 weeks after (not recorded which). These receptor sequences come from an adult with alopecia areata. Some clones in this sample may be carry-over from other donors' samples. This table probably holds off-target reads from a library built for another chain.

The chain couples TRBV6-2 or TRBV6-3 to TRBJ2-2, with TRBD2 identical over 7 bases. The germline gives CDR1 MNHEY, CDR2 SVGEGT. Trimming removed 6 bases from V and 7 bases from J; junction bases left unmatched: 8. CDR3 length: 14 residues. DNA for the CDR3: TGTGCCAGCAGACCGAGCGGGAAGGTCGGGGAGCTGTTTTTT. Its protein product is CASRPSGKVGELFF.

V and J are TRBV12-5 and TRBJ2-7; the D call may be TRBD1 or TRBD2 (5 bases each). The CDR3 covers 14 residues. The ends were cut back, 9 bases at V and 4 bases at J, with 19 bases in the middle. The V gene's germline CDR1 is LGHNT and CDR2 FRNRAP. The CDR3 DNA sequence: TGTGCTAGCGCGCCCGGGGCAGGTCTTTACGAGCAGTACTTC. This codes for CASAPGAGLYEQYF. The full variable domain, in which reference TRBV12-5 and TRBJ2-7 provide the parts outside the CDR3, is DARVTQTPRHKVTEMGQEVTMRCQPILGHNTVFWYRQTMMQGLELLAYFRNRAPLDDSGMPKDRFSAEMPDATLATLKIQPSEPRDSAVYFCASAPGAGLYEQYFGPGTRLTVT.

This clonotype was observed a handful of times. The CDR3 DNA reads as TGTGCCAGCAGTAAGCAGGACCCCACAGATACGCAGTATTTT. Its protein is CASSKQDPTDTQYF. This chain links TRBV28 with TRBJ2-3; D is unresolved. Trimming removed 5 bases at V and 2 bases at J, with 11 bases between. CDR3 length equals 14 residues. Per germline, CDR1 MDHEN and CDR2 SYDVKM. Drawing the rest from reference TRBV28 and TRBJ2-3, the complete variable domain is DVKVTQSSRYLVKRTGEKVFLECVQDMDHENMFWYRQDPGLGLRLIYFSYDVKMKEKGDIPEGYSVSREKKERFSLILESASTNQTSMYLCASSKQDPTDTQYFGPGTRLTVL.

The table lists this clonotype with a few counts. The gene calls are TRBV7-9 and TRBJ1-6; tentative D call: TRBD1 (6 bases). This CDR3 is built from 15 residues. Trimming removed 5 bases from V and 10 bases from J, with 18 bases in between. CDR1 is SEHNR and CDR2 is FQNEAQ in the germline V gene (reference sequence). CDR3 nucleotide sequence: TGTGCCAGCAGCCCCTACCAGGGGATGGGCTCACCCCTCCACTTT. Translating it yields CASSPYQGMGSPLHF.

The chain joins TRBV7-2 to TRBJ2-3, with 9 positions matching TRBD1. The CDR3 sequence is 15 residues long. In germline, CDR1 is SGHTA, CDR2 FQGNSA. The V and J ends lost 2 bases and 5 bases, in that order; junction bases with no gene match: 5. Written as DNA, the CDR3 is TGTGCCAGCAGCTTATGGGGACAGGGCCTAGATACGCAGTATTTT. Protein: CASSLWGQGLDTQYF.

This clonotype was seen more than once but under ten times. The chain recombines TRBV5-4 with TRBJ2-5; the match to TRBD2 covers 7 bases. CDR3 length: 16 amino acids. V gave up 3 bases and J gave up 1 base; unmatched junction bases: 9. The V gene's germline CDR1 is SGHNT and CDR2 YYREEE (reference sequence). Here the CDR3 reads CASSSPSGTIQETQYF. CDR3 nucleotides: TGTGCCAGCAGCTCACCGTCCGGGACTATCCAAGAGACCCAGTACTTC.